This T cell receptor (beta chain) was captured by sequencing in a study of blood T cell repertoires in COVID-19. Across the whole study: T cells, B-cell-depleted T cells, or PBMCs supplied cDNA or gDNA.

As originally analysed: Reference gene primer amplification in the assay estimated nucleated cell counts. The protocol was immunoSEQ multiplex PCR, while the TCRdb copy is restricted to in-frame clones and leaves out a portion. From that table come the V and J calls and clone size; the DNA was used to work out D and trimming. The sample carries approximately 140,000 clones, 86% recorded once. Material: peripheral blood. This clonotype originated in a woman aged 55 to 70 with acute or convalescent COVID-19.

CDR3 bases: TGTGCCAGCAGTCCGCAGGGTCCCTATGGCTACACCTTC. Amino acids: CASSPQGPYGYTF. The chain carries TRBV28 and TRBJ1-2; perhaps TRBD1 as D (5 bases). Trimming removed 5 bases from V and 4 bases from J, with 11 bases in between. The V gene's germline CDR1 is MDHEN and CDR2 SYDVKM. The CDR3 loop spans 13 amino acids.